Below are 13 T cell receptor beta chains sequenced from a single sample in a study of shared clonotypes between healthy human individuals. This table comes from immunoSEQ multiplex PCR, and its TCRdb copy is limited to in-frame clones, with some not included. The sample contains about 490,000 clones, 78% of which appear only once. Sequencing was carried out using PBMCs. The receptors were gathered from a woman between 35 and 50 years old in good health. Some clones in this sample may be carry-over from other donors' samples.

DNA for the CDR3: TGTGCCAGCAGCCAAGGGAGTTTGGCGGCTTCCCGCGGGGAGACCCAGTACTTC. This encodes CASSQGSLAASRGETQYF. The genes are TRBV11-2 and TRBJ2-5; TRBD2 might be the D (5 bases). Germline CDR1 reads SGHAT; CDR2 reads FQNNGV. This CDR3 spans 18 amino acids. The germline V and J ends were trimmed by 5 bases and 5 bases, with 27 bases remaining between them.

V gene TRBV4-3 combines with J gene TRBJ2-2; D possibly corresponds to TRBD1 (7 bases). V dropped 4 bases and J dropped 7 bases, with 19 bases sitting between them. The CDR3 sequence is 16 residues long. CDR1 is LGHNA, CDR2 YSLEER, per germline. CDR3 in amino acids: CASSLARGEANGELFF. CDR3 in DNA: TGCGCCAGCAGCCTTGCCAGGGGGGAGGCTAACGGGGAGCTGTTTTTT.

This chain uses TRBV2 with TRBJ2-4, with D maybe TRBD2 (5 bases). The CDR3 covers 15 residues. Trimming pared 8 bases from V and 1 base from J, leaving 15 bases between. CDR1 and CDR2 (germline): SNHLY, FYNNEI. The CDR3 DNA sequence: TGTGCCAGCCGGCGTCAGTCGGGGGCCAAAAACATTCAGTACTTC. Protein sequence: CASRRQSGAKNIQYF. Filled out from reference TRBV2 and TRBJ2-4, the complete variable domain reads EPEVTQTPSHQVTQMGQEVILRCVPISNHLYFYWYRQILGQKVEFLVSFYNNEISEKSEIFDDQFSVERPDGSNFTLKIRSTKLEDSAMYFCASRRQSGAKNIQYFGAGTRLSVL.

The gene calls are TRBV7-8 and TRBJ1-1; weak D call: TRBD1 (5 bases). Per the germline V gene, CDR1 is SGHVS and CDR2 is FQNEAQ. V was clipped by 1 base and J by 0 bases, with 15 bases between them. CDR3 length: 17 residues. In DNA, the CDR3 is TGTGCCAGCAGCTTAGTTGCGGTGGGGCCTCTGAACACTGAAGCTTTCTTT. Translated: CASSLVAVGPLNTEAFF.

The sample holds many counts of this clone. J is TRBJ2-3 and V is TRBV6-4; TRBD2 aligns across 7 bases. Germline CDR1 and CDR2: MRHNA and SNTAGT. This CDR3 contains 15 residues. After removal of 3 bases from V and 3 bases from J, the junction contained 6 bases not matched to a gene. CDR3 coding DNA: TGTGCCAGCAGTGAAGGTCTAGCGGAAACAGATACGCAGTATTTT. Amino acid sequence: CASSEGLAETDTQYF.

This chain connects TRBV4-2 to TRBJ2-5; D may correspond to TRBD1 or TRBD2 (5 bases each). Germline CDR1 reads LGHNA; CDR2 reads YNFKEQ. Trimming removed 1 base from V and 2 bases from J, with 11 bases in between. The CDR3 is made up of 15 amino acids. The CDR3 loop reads CASSQATWGQETQYF. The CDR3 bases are TGTGCCAGCAGCCAAGCTACTTGGGGGCAAGAGACCCAGTACTTC.

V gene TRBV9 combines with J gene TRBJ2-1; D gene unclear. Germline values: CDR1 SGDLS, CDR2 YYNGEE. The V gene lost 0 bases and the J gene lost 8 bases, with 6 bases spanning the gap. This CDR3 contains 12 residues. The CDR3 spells CASSVGGYEQFF. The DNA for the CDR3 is TGTGCCAGCAGCGTAGGAGGCTATGAGCAGTTCTTC.

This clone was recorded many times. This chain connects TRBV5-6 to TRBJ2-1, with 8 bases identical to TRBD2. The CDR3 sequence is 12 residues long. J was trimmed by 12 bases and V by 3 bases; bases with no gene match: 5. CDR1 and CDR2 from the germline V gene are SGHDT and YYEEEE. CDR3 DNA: TGTGCCAGCAGCTGGACTAGCCGGGGGCAGTTCTTC. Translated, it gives CASSWTSRGQFF.

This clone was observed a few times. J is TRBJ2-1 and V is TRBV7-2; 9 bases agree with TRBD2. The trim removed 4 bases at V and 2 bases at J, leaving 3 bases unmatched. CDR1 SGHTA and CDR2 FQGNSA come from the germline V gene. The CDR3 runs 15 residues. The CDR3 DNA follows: TGTGCCAGCAGCTCGGGCGGGAGGGCCTACAATGAGCAGTTCTTC. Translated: CASSSGGRAYNEQFF.

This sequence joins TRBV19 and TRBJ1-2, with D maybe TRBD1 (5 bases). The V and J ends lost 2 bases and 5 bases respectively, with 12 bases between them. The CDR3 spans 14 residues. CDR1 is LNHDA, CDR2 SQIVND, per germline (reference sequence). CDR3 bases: TGTGCCAGTAGTATATCAGGGTCACTATATGGCTACACCTTC. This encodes CASSISGSLYGYTF. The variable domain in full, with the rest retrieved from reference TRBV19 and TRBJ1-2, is DGGITQSPKYLFRKEGQNVTLSCEQNLNHDAMYWYRQDPGQGLRLIYYSQIVNDFQKGDIAEGYSVSREKKESFPLTVTSAQKNPTAFYLCASSISGSLYGYTFGSGTRLTVV.

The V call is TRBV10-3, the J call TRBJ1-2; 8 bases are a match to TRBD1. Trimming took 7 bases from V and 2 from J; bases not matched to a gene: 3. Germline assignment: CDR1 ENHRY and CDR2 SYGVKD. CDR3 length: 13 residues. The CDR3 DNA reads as TGTGCCATCACCGACAGGGGAAACTATGGCTACACCTTC. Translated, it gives CAITDRGNYGYTF.

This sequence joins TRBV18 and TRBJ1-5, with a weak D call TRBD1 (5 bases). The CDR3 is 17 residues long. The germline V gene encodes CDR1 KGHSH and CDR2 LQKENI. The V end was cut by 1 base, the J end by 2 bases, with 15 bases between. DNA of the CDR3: TGTGCCAGCTCACCACTAAGGGGCGTAGACGGCAATCAGCCCCAGCATTTT. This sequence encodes CASSPLRGVDGNQPQHF.

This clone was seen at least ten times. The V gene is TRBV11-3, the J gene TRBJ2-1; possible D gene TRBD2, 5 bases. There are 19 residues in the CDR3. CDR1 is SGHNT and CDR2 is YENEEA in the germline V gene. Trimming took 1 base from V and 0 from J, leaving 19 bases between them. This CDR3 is CASSLARPWTGISYNEQFF. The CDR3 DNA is TGTGCCAGCAGCTTAGCCCGACCCTGGACGGGGATCTCCTACAATGAGCAGTTCTTC.